One and the same sample provided the 2 T cell receptor beta chains below, sequenced in a study of beta chain features in type 1 diabetes. Expressed TCRB transcripts were sequenced because the isolated RNA had all been reverse transcribed beforehand. Sequenced by immunoSEQ multiplex PCR; TCRdb stores in-frame clones only, minus some. Among about 140,000 clones listed, less than 8.5% were seen once. Sequencing was done on a sample of central memory CD4+ T cells from blood. The source is a woman aged 25 to 39 in good health.

V gene TRBV10-3 combines with J gene TRBJ1-2; 7 nucleotides line up with TRBD1. V lost 6 bases and J lost 8; bases outside the gene matches: 6. The CDR3 is 12 amino acids. The germline CDR1 and CDR2 sequences are ENHRY and SYGVKD. This chain's CDR3 is CAIRGTGEGYTF. The CDR3 bases are TGTGCCATCAGGGGCACAGGGGAGGGCTACACCTTC.

In its sample, this clone was seen a few times. The chain links TRBV6-5 to TRBJ2-7, with 10 bases aligning to TRBD2. This CDR3 comprises 15 residues. V lost 6 bases and J lost 6; bases outside the gene matches: 11. CDR1 and CDR2 from the germline V gene are MNHEY and SVGAGI. The CDR3 region has the DNA TGTGCCAGCAGATCACAGGGCAGCGGGAGGGGCGAGCAGTACTTC. Amino acid sequence: CASRSQGSGRGEQYF.